Sequencing of this T cell receptor beta chain was carried out in a study of CXCR3-negative and CXCR3-positive naive CD8 T cells. As for this clonotype: What it recognizes is unknown.

The germline V gene encodes CDR1 SGHVS and CDR2 FNYEAQ. The CDR3 is 18 amino acids. Study-wide points: CD5 surface expression was similar among naive subsets, and TCR strength was estimated by inference from TRB CDR3 properties. Both naive subsets showed comparably high diversity, and memory CD8+ cells showed much lower diversity. Unlike memory cells, which differed, naive CXCR3-negative and CXCR3-positive cells had similar TRBV-TRBJ usage.

The method, 5' RACE with UMI labels, was used to prepare the TRB cDNA libraries. TCRdb reprocessed the 5' RACE reads and stores each CDR3 protein as one record, lacking DNA. Recorded for this sample: some 130,000 distinct CDR3 sequences. This chain links TRBV7-6 with TRBJ1-4; the TCRdb D gene call, TRBD1, has no DNA to confirm it. Sequences were obtained from naive CXCR3- CD8+ T cells from blood. The subset: CD45RO-CCR7+CD27+CD95- naive CD8+ T cells lacking CXCR3 (TNR3-). The source of this sequence is a human donor in good health. Some clones in this sample may be carry-over from other donors' samples. The CDR3 loop is CASSLAKTGVLVDEKLFF.